These 25 T cell receptor beta chains share one sample of origin, sequenced in a study of T cell clonotyping in hematopoietic cell transplantation (dated by TCRdb to 2020 to 2023). Library creation used the immunoSEQ multiplex PCR assay. The source is immuneACCESS, and TCRdb retained only in-frame sequences with V and J called. Part of the clones is not carried over; for the studies checked, unresolved V genes explain less than half of this, and the remainder is unexplained. The sample yields 25,000 to 30,000 clones; approximately 77% were counted once. Approximately 1.7% of the sample comes from the top ten. The sample's time point label, in plain terms: recipient sample about 28 days before transplant, after cytoreduction. The sequencing here drew on peripheral blood mononuclear cells, taken before stem cell transplant. The receptors originated from a man in his forties with acute myeloid leukemia. Some clones in this sample may be carry-over from other donors' samples.

The V gene is TRBV28, the J gene TRBJ1-2, with 9 bases aligning to TRBD1. With 4 bases clipped from V and 4 bases from J, the junction kept 13 bases outside the gene matches. This CDR3 is built from 17 residues. Germline V CDR1 and CDR2: MDHEN, SYDVKM. The CDR3 DNA reads as TGTGCCAGCAGTTCCTCGGGACAGGGCCCCAGAATCTATGGCTACACCTTC. Protein product: CASSSSGQGPRIYGYTF.

The chain carries TRBV7-3 and TRBJ2-5, with unresolved D. The length of the CDR3 is 13 residues. Germline V gene sequence: CDR1 SGHTA, CDR2 FQGTGA. V lost 5 bases to trimming and J lost 2 bases, with 9 bases between them. CDR3 sequence reads: CASSRTKQETQYF. DNA of the CDR3: TGTGCCAGCAGCAGGACCAAACAAGAGACCCAGTACTTC.

The V gene is TRBV28, the J gene TRBJ2-3, with D tentatively TRBD2 (6 bases). The V gene's germline CDR1 is MDHEN and CDR2 SYDVKM. The CDR3 length is 14 residues. V was clipped by 6 bases and J by 4 bases, with 14 bases between them. As DNA, the CDR3 is TGTGCCAGCAGGGAGGGGAGTCCCTCAGATACGCAGTATTTT. Residues: CASREGSPSDTQYF.

A few counts support this clone. The CDR3 nucleotides read TGTGCCAGCAGGCCCGGACCGGGGGGGCGGAGGACCCAGTACTTC. This encodes CASRPGPGGRRTQYF. This chain connects TRBV6-5 to TRBJ2-5; 8 positions agree with TRBD2. The CDR3 has 15 residues. V lost 6 bases to trimming and J lost 7 bases; unmatched junction nucleotides: 13. Germline V CDR1 and CDR2: MNHEY, SVGAGI.

The chain joins TRBV11-1 to TRBJ1-6; D is perhaps TRBD1 (6 bases). Germline loops: CDR1 SGHAT, CDR2 FQDESV (reference sequence). CDR3 length: 15 residues. Deletions cut 6 bases from V and 6 bases from J, with 15 bases between. DNA of the CDR3: TGTGCCAGCAGGCAAAGTCAGGGGAGTAATTCACCCCTCCACTTT. Protein product: CASRQSQGSNSPLHF. Full variable domain (remainder filled in from reference TRBV11-1 and TRBJ1-6): EAEVAQSPRYKITEKSQAVAFWCDPISGHATLYWYRQILGQGPELLVQFQDESVVDDSQLPKDRFSAERLKGVDSTLKIQPAELGDSAMYLCASRQSQGSNSPLHFGNGTRLTVT.

The chain couples TRBV29-1 to TRBJ2-3, with 8 nucleotides matching TRBD2. Germline V gene lookup returns CDR1 SQVTM and CDR2 ANQGSEA. The CDR3 runs 12 residues. V gave up 7 bases and J gave up 6 bases; unmatched junction bases: 6. The CDR3 bases are TGCAGCGCCTCTAGCGGGTCCGATACGCAGTATTTT. Translation: CSASSGSDTQYF.

This clone was seen only once. The chain joins TRBV5-1 to TRBJ2-7; the match to TRBD2 covers 10 bases. The germline V gene has CDR1 SGHRS and CDR2 YFSETQ. The trim removed 2 bases at V and 2 bases at J, leaving 7 bases unmatched. There are 16 residues in the CDR3. The CDR3 DNA reads TGCGCCAGCAGCTTTCGGCTAGCGGGGGCCACCTACGAGCAGTACTTC. It is translated as CASSFRLAGATYEQYF.

The J gene is TRBJ2-2, the V gene TRBV9, with a possible D match to TRBD1 (6 bases). The CDR3 length is 13 residues. V was pared by 7 bases and J by 8 bases, with 15 bases between. The germline V gene encodes CDR1 SGDLS and CDR2 YYNGEE. The chain's CDR3 is CASSPGHRGELFF. CDR3 in DNA: TGTGCCAGCTCTCCGGGACACAGGGGGGAGCTGTTTTTT.

This sequence joins TRBV6-5 and TRBJ1-6; 8 bases align to TRBD1. The CDR3 has 14 residues. Germline CDR1 MNHEY, CDR2 SVGAGI. The J segment lost 10 bases and the V segment lost 6 bases, leaving 8 bases of the junction unmatched. In nucleotides, the CDR3 is TGTGCCAGCAGCCTCGGACAGGGAGGGTCACCCCTCCACTTT. It yields the protein CASSLGQGGSPLHF.

The chain joins TRBV7-2 to TRBJ1-1; D unresolved. Trimming stripped 1 base from V and 10 bases from J, with 16 bases between. The CDR3 runs 14 residues. The germline V gene has CDR1 SGHTA and CDR2 FQGNSA. The CDR3 loop reads CASSLGGVFYGAFF. Here the CDR3 DNA reads TGTGCCAGCAGCTTAGGAGGTGTGTTCTACGGAGCTTTCTTT.

This chain connects TRBV30 to TRBJ2-1; 8 bases are shared with TRBD2. Germline V gives CDR1 GTSNPN, CDR2 SVGIG (reference sequence). This CDR3 contains 17 residues. The trim removed 1 base at V and 0 bases at J, leaving 8 bases unmatched. CDR3 sequence (DNA): TGTGCCTGGAGTGGGCTAGCGGGCCCTAGCTCCTACAATGAGCAGTTCTTC. Translating it yields CAWSGLAGPSSYNEQFF.

The chain carries TRBV5-1 and TRBJ2-7; 7 bases match TRBD1. The CDR3 totals 14 residues. J gave up 3 bases and V 0 bases, and 3 bases lay outside the gene matches. Germline V gene lookup returns CDR1 SGHRS and CDR2 YFSETQ. CDR3 coding DNA: TGCGCCAGCAGCTTGGAGGGACAGAGCTACGAGCAGTACTTC. It encodes CASSLEGQSYEQYF.

This clone has only a few counts. The chain combines TRBV9 with TRBJ2-3; 10 bases match TRBD2. CDR3 length: 15 amino acids. CDR1 and CDR2 (germline): SGDLS, YYNGEE. Trimming at V came to 3 bases and at J to 2 bases, leaving 3 bases not matched to a gene. DNA for the CDR3: TGTGCCAGCAGCGATAGCGGGGGGAACACAGATACGCAGTATTTT. Translating gives CASSDSGGNTDTQYF.

The chain is built from TRBV9 and TRBJ2-7; 10 bases match TRBD2. The CDR3 loop spans 15 amino acids. Germline-derived CDR1 and CDR2 are SGDLS and YYNGEE. The trim removed 3 bases at V and 7 bases at J, leaving 10 bases unmatched. The CDR3 DNA reads TGTGCCAGCAGCGCCCACCTAGCGGGAGCGCGGGAGCAGTACTTC. This encodes CASSAHLAGAREQYF.

The chain is built from TRBV14 and TRBJ1-1; D remains unclear. This CDR3 has 13 amino acids. Germline values: CDR1 SGHDN, CDR2 FVKESK. The ends were cut back, 3 bases at V and 2 bases at J, with 7 bases in the middle. The CDR3: CASSQAGNTEAFF. The CDR3 nucleotides are TGTGCCAGCAGCCAGGCGGGAAACACTGAAGCTTTCTTT.

The V gene is TRBV5-1, the J gene TRBJ2-5; 8 bases map to TRBD1. V shed 1 base, J shed 2 bases, and the junction held 4 bases outside the gene matches. The germline V gene has CDR1 SGHRS and CDR2 YFSETQ. There are 15 residues in the CDR3. The CDR3 DNA is TGCGCCAGCAGCTTGTGGACAGGGCAGCAAGAGACCCAGTACTTC. Amino acids: CASSLWTGQQETQYF.

This rearrangement joins TRBV4-3 to TRBJ2-1; D is perhaps TRBD2 (7 bases). Trimming cost V 0 bases and J 4 bases, with 16 bases left between them. CDR1 and CDR2 (germline): LGHNA, YSLEER. This CDR3 is 17 amino acids long. The CDR3 region is CASSQDMRGGAYNEQFF. DNA for the CDR3: TGCGCCAGCAGCCAAGATATGAGGGGGGGGGCTTACAATGAGCAGTTCTTC.

CDR3 sequence reads: CASYLAGVYGYTF. In DNA, the CDR3 is TGTGCCAGCTATTTAGCGGGGGTCTATGGCTACACCTTC. The rearrangement links TRBV5-4 to TRBJ1-2; possibly TRBD1 for D (5 bases). Trimming left V 7 bases short and J 4 bases short, with 14 bases between. This CDR3 comprises 13 residues. Germline CDR1 and CDR2: SGHNT and YYREEE (reference sequence).

The DNA for the CDR3 is TGCGCCAGCAGCTTGGGGCGGTTAAACTATGGCTACACCTTC. Amino acid sequence: CASSLGRLNYGYTF. The J gene is TRBJ1-2, the V gene TRBV5-1; D remains ambiguous. The CDR3 is 14 amino acids. Germline V CDR1 and CDR2: SGHRS, YFSETQ. Trimming cost V 0 bases and J 2 bases, with 8 bases left between them.

This clone was observed a few times. V is TRBV6-5 and J is TRBJ1-5; D might be TRBD1 (6 bases). With 8 bases removed from V and 6 bases from J, the gap between germline ends came to 14 bases. This CDR3 spans 13 amino acids. Germline CDR1 MNHEY, CDR2 SVGAGI. CDR3 region: CASGGGPGQPQHF. The CDR3 region has the DNA TGTGCCAGCGGGGGGGGCCCTGGTCAGCCCCAGCATTTT.

The chain combines TRBV4-1 with TRBJ2-3, with D maybe TRBD2 (5 bases). The CDR3 contains 13 residues. CDR1 is MGHRA, CDR2 YSYEKL, per germline. Trimming shortened V by 1 base and J by 3 bases, and 5 bases separated the two germline ends. The CDR3 here is CASSQAGTDTQYF. The CDR3 nucleotides are TGCGCCAGCAGCCAAGCGGGGACAGATACGCAGTATTTT.

This chain joins TRBV6-5 and TRBJ2-7; TRBD1 aligns across 10 bases. CDR1 is MNHEY and CDR2 is SVGAGI in the germline V gene. After removal of 6 bases from V and 4 bases from J, the junction contained 6 bases not matched to a gene. The CDR3 runs to 14 residues. The CDR3 loop is CASSSGTGEYEQYF. CDR3 nucleotides: TGTGCCAGCAGCTCCGGGACAGGGGAATACGAGCAGTACTTC.

V usage is TRBV21-1 and J usage is TRBJ2-2; whether TRBD2, the table's D call, matches the DNA was not checked. TRBV21-1 is reported as a pseudogene. This CDR3 has 14 amino acids. The CDR3 region has the DNA TGTGCCAGCAGCAAAGTACGCGTCACCGGGGAGCTGTTTTTT. It is translated as CASSKVRVTGELFF.

In the case of this clone: This specimen includes other DNA sequences encoding the same CDR3. This chain uses TRBV5-6 with TRBJ2-5; D not certain. The germline V and J ends were trimmed by 1 base and 2 bases, with 0 bases remaining between them. CDR1 and CDR2 (germline): SGHDT, YYEEEE. This CDR3 has 11 amino acids. The chain's CDR3 is CASSLQETQYF. CDR3 DNA: TGTGCCAGCAGCTTGCAAGAGACCCAGTACTTC.

The V and J genes are TRBV5-4 and TRBJ1-2; D is uncertain. Trimming pared 0 bases from V and 5 bases from J, leaving 14 bases between. Germline CDR1 and CDR2: SGHNT and YYREEE (reference sequence). The CDR3 consists of 15 residues. This CDR3 is CASSLDQSYGYGYTF. DNA of the CDR3: TGTGCCAGCAGCTTGGATCAGAGCTATGGGTATGGCTACACCTTC.